The 8 T cell receptor beta chains below all came from one sample that was sequenced in a study of cytomegalovirus exposure and HLA in healthy donors. Profiled with immunoSEQ multiplex PCR; TCRdb holds only in-frame clones, not every one. The profile shows about 98,000 clones, roughly 90% of them singletons. The sequencing sample was made of PBMCs. The receptors come from a man between 18 and 29 years old in good health and CMV-seropositive.

The rearrangement links TRBV5-4 to TRBJ1-2; 8 positions agree with TRBD1. Germline V gene data show CDR1 as SGHNT and CDR2 as YYREEE (reference sequence). The ends lost 2 bases at V and 2 bases at J; junction bases unmatched: 2. This CDR3 contains 14 residues. This CDR3 is CASSFWTGNYGYTF. In DNA, the CDR3 is TGTGCCAGCAGCTTCTGGACAGGGAACTATGGCTACACCTTC.

For the CDR3, the DNA is TGTGCCACCAGCAGAGTCGGCGGGGGGGCCGACACCGGGGAGCTGTTTTTT. Encoded protein: CATSRVGGGADTGELFF. The chain has TRBV15 and TRBJ2-2; 9 bases align to TRBD2. Trimming cost V 1 base and J 3 bases; bases outside gene matches: 6. In germline, CDR1 is LNHNV, CDR2 YYDKDF (reference sequence). The CDR3 spans 17 residues.

The chain is built from TRBV10-2 and TRBJ2-2, with no clear D. CDR1 is WSHSY and CDR2 is SAAADI in the germline V gene. V was trimmed by 5 bases and J by 8 bases, leaving 15 bases between them. The CDR3 length is 14 residues. This CDR3 reads CASSQALERGELFF. The CDR3 coding sequence is TGCGCCAGCAGTCAGGCCCTGGAAAGAGGGGAGCTGTTTTTT.

V gene TRBV7-8 combines with J gene TRBJ2-2; 8 bases agree with TRBD2. Germline lookup yields CDR1 SGHVS and CDR2 FQNEAQ. The V segment lost 5 bases and the J segment 1 base; nucleotides outside the gene matches: 6. The CDR3 loop spans 16 amino acids. Here the CDR3 DNA reads TGTGCCAGCAGCAGCTCTGCGGGGGGGAACACCGGGGAGCTGTTTTTT. Translated: CASSSSAGGNTGELFF.

The J gene is TRBJ2-1, the V gene TRBV5-6; 11 bases fit TRBD2. The V and J ends lost 5 bases and 8 bases, in that order; junction bases with no gene match: 9. In germline, CDR1 is SGHDT, CDR2 YYEEEE. The CDR3 is 15 amino acids. The CDR3 protein is CASSHLAGGRYEQFF. CDR3 DNA: TGTGCCAGCAGTCACCTAGCGGGAGGCCGTTATGAGCAGTTCTTC.

CDR3 DNA: TGTGCCAGCAGTTACGGGACTAGCGAGTACGAGCAGTACTTC. It is translated as CASSYGTSEYEQYF. The V and J genes are TRBV6-5 and TRBJ2-7, with 10 positions matching TRBD2. The CDR3 loop spans 14 amino acids. Looked up from germline, CDR1 is MNHEY and CDR2 is SVGAGI. J was trimmed by 4 bases and V by 2 bases; bases with no gene match: 2.

The rearrangement links TRBV7-9 to TRBJ1-3; 8 nucleotides match TRBD1. Germline CDR1 is SEHNR and CDR2 is FQNEAQ (reference sequence). The V segment lost 4 bases and the J segment 7 bases; nucleotides outside the gene matches: 6. The CDR3 is 14 amino acids. This CDR3 reads CASSSKDRVNTIYF. The CDR3 coding sequence is TGTGCCAGCAGCTCTAAGGACAGGGTCAACACCATATATTTT.

For the CDR3, the DNA is TGTGCCAGCAGACCGACAGGGGCCTCCACAGATACGCAGTATTTT. Translating gives CASRPTGASTDTQYF. This chain links TRBV28 with TRBJ2-3; 8 bases line up with TRBD1. The CDR3 has 15 residues. V dropped 6 bases and J dropped 2; count of bases not matched to a gene: 7. Germline CDR1 and CDR2: MDHEN and SYDVKM. The variable domain in full, completed from reference TRBV28 and TRBJ2-3, reads DVKVTQSSRYLVKRTGEKVFLECVQDMDHENMFWYRQDPGLGLRLIYFSYDVKMKEKGDIPEGYSVSREKKERFSLILESASTNQTSMYLCASRPTGASTDTQYFGPGTRLTVL.